This T cell receptor (beta chain) was observed in a study of cytomegalovirus exposure and HLA in healthy donors. Study in general: In a later analysis, the roughly 120 validation repertoires were reported to have used the same platform as the approximately 690 first-cohort repertoires.

TCRdb keeps only in-frame clones here, not all; method: immunoSEQ multiplex PCR. The table has around 150,000 clones, 70% to 90% seen once. The donors were part of the approximately 120-subject validation cohort, which stood apart from the approximately 640-subject first cohort. CDR1 and CDR2 (germline): MGHRA, YSYEKL. The ends lost 4 bases at V and 3 bases at J; junction bases unmatched: 12. The CDR3 is made up of 19 amino acids. Turning to this clone: No antigen is known for it.

The study's findings and limits: Associated with cytomegalovirus, according to the listing, were 150 to 200 TCR beta chains. Reports described diagnosis of cytomegalovirus status by the classifier as highly specific and sensitive.

V is TRBV4-1 and J is TRBJ2-1; 13 nucleotides align to TRBD2. Sequencing input: PBMCs. The receptor was isolated from a man aged 18-30 years in good health and CMV-seronegative. CDR3 sequence reads: CASSLGLAGASLIYNEQFF. The CDR3 nucleotides read TGCGCCAGCAGCCTTGGACTAGCGGGAGCCTCGCTGATCTACAATGAGCAGTTCTTC.